This T cell receptor (beta chain) was recorded in a study of cytomegalovirus exposure and HLA in healthy donors. Germline CDR1 is MNHEY and CDR2 is SMNVEV (reference sequence). This CDR3 has 15 residues. As concerns this clone: A read error may produce the germline difference seen at one junction end.

The repertoire was sequenced with immunoSEQ multiplex PCR; TCRdb's copy has only in-frame clones and lacks some. The table includes 200,000 to 250,000 clones, around nine tenths detected once. This chain links TRBV27 with TRBJ2-7, with TRBD2 matching 9 bases. Sequencing was done on a sample of PBMCs. The source is a woman between 18 and 29 years old in good health and CMV-seronegative. The DNA for the CDR3 is TGTGTCAGCAGTTCACTACTAGCGGGTCTCTACGAGCAGTACTTC. Translation gives CVSSSLLAGLYEQYF.